This T cell receptor (beta chain) was recorded in a study of OX40 agonist ivuxolimab in advanced cancers. Overall study context: Eligibility admitted prior anti-PD-1, anti-PD-L1 or anti-CTLA-4 therapy; approximately 40% had some.

Germline assignment: CDR1 SGHTA and CDR2 FQGNSA. The CDR3 has 15 amino acids. V lost 5 bases, J lost 2 bases, and 9 bases stayed unmatched. Generated by immunoSEQ multiplex PCR, the TCRdb table keeps only in-frame clones and is missing some. Of about 74,000 clones listed, around 87% are singletons. The chain links TRBV7-2 to TRBJ2-7; TRBD2 matches at 7 bases. The TCR originated in an adult with an advanced solid tumor such as melanoma, head and neck, liver or kidney cancer. The sample was CD4+ or CD8+ T cells sorted from blood, taken in a trial of the OX40 agonist ivuxolimab. The CDR3 DNA reads TGTGCCAGCAGCAGCGGACTAGGTGGGGCCTACGAGCAGTACTTC. It encodes CASSSGLGGAYEQYF. The full variable domain, with the rest looked up from reference TRBV7-2 and TRBJ2-7, is GAGVSQSPSNKVTEKGKDVELRCDPISGHTALYWYRQSLGQGLEFLIYFQGNSAPDKSGLPSDRFSAERTGGSVSTLTIQRTQQEDSAVYLCASSSGLGGAYEQYFGPGTRLTVT.